The 5 T cell receptor beta chains below all came from one sample that was sequenced in a study of blood T cell repertoires in COVID-19. Libraries were prepared by immunoSEQ multiplex PCR; TCRdb keeps only in-frame clonotypes and omits some of them. The sample records approximately 220,000 clones, around nine tenths being singletons. Sequenced sample: peripheral blood. These receptors were obtained from a man aged 35 to 55 with acute or convalescent COVID-19.

The J gene is TRBJ2-6, the V gene TRBV19; maybe TRBD1 (5 bases). CDR3 length equals 15 residues. Germline CDR1 and CDR2: LNHDA and SQIVND (reference sequence). V dropped 5 bases and J dropped 0 bases, with 8 bases sitting between them. As DNA, the CDR3 is TGTGCCAGTAGTCACAGGTCCTCTGGGGCCAACGTCCTGACTTTC. It yields the protein CASSHRSSGANVLTF.

A single count supports this clone. The rearrangement uses TRBV19 and TRBJ1-1; no clear D. Trimming removed 11 bases from V and 4 bases from J, with 14 bases in between. CDR1 and CDR2 from the germline V gene are LNHDA and SQIVND (reference sequence). The CDR3 extends over 12 amino acids. CDR3 DNA sequence: TGTGCCTCCGTCGGTTTGTTCACTGAAGCTTTCTTT. This sequence encodes CASVGLFTEAFF. Full variable domain (remainder filled in from reference TRBV19 and TRBJ1-1): DGGITQSPKYLFRKEGQNVTLSCEQNLNHDAMYWYRQDPGQGLRLIYYSQIVNDFQKGDIAEGYSVSREKKESFPLTVTSAQKNPTAFYLCASVGLFTEAFFGQGTRLTVV.

The chain has TRBV3-1 (or the pseudogene TRBV3-2) and TRBJ2-7, with D perhaps TRBD1 (6 bases). Deletions cut 1 base from V and 2 bases from J, with 12 bases between. The CDR3 contains 15 residues. Germline CDR1 and CDR2: LGHDT and YNNKEL (reference sequence). The chain's CDR3 is CASSQANRATYEQYF. The DNA for the CDR3 is TGTGCCAGCAGCCAAGCTAACAGGGCTACCTACGAGCAGTACTTC.

V and J are TRBV27 and TRBJ2-3; D uncertain. Germline CDR1 MNHEY, CDR2 SMNVEV (reference sequence). V lost 8 bases, J lost 0 bases, and 12 bases lay in between. The CDR3 contains 14 residues. The DNA of the CDR3 is TGTGCCAGCTTAAGCGCTTTAAGCACAGATACGCAGTATTTT. This sequence encodes CASLSALSTDTQYF.

This clone was counted a few times. The V call is TRBV5-6, the J call TRBJ1-6; tentative D call: TRBD1 (6 bases). CDR1 SGHDT and CDR2 YYEEEE come from the germline V gene. This CDR3 is 15 amino acids long. V was pared by 0 bases and J by 6 bases, with 10 bases between. The CDR3: CASSLDPDSNSPLHF. CDR3 coding DNA: TGTGCCAGCAGCTTGGATCCGGACAGTAATTCACCCCTCCACTTT.